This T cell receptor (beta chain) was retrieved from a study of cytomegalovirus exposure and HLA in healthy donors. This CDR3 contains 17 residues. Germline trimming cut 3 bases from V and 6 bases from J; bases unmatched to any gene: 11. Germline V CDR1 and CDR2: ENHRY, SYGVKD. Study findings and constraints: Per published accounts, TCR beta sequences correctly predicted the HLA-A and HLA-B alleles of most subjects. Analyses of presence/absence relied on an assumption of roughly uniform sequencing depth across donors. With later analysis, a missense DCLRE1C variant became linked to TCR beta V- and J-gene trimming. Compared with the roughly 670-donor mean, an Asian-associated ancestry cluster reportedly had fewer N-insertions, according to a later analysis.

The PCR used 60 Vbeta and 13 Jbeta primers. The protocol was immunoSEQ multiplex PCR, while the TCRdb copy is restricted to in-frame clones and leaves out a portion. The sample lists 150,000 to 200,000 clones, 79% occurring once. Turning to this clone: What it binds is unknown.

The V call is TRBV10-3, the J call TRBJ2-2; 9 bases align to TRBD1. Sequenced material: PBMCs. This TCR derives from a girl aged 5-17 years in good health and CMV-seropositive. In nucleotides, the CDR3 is TGTGCCATCAGTGACCCAGGGCGGGACAGGGCCCCCGGGGAGCTGTTTTTT. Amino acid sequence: CAISDPGRDRAPGELFF.